Shown below are 20 T cell receptor beta chains from a single sample sequenced in a study of STAT5B mutations in CD4+ large granular lymphocyte leukemia. Generated by immunoSEQ multiplex PCR, the TCRdb table keeps only in-frame clones and is missing some. Altogether about 29,000 clones are present, approximately 84% being singletons, with the ten largest covering around 0.98%. The sequenced material came from CD4+ T cells from blood buffy coats. Receptors originate from a human donor in good health.

The chain has TRBV5-1 and TRBJ2-3; TRBD2 aligns across 7 bases. The CDR3 runs to 16 residues. V lost 4 bases to trimming and J lost 1 base; unmatched junction nucleotides: 9. In germline, CDR1 is SGHRS, CDR2 YFSETQ. CDR3 DNA sequence: TGCGCCAGCAGCCGCGGTACTAGCGCACGCACAGATACGCAGTATTTT. As protein: CASSRGTSARTDTQYF.

The chain links TRBV5-1 to TRBJ1-4; 7 nucleotides line up with TRBD1. Germline loops: CDR1 SGHRS, CDR2 YFSETQ. J lost 5 bases, V lost 2 bases, and 9 bases had no gene match. There are 16 residues in the CDR3. CDR3 coding DNA: TGCGCCAGCAGCTTCTGGGACAGTCGTCGAAATGAAAAACTGTTTTTT. As protein: CASSFWDSRRNEKLFF.

This clone came up once. This chain links TRBV28 with TRBJ2-4; D perhaps matches TRBD1 (6 bases). V lost 6 bases and J lost 0, with 21 bases in between. This CDR3 comprises 18 residues. Germline values: CDR1 MDHEN, CDR2 SYDVKM. Here the CDR3 reads CASSEDRTYLGAKNIQYF. For the CDR3, the DNA is TGTGCCAGCAGCGAAGACAGGACTTACCTCGGAGCCAAAAACATTCAGTACTTC.

The V call is TRBV30, the J call TRBJ2-1, with TRBD2 matching over 11 bases. J was trimmed by 10 bases and V by 1 base; bases with no gene match: 6. CDR1 and CDR2 (germline): GTSNPN, SVGIG (reference sequence). This CDR3 region has 14 residues. The CDR3 reads CAWSASGRIGEQFF. The DNA for the CDR3 is TGTGCCTGGAGTGCTAGCGGGAGGATAGGAGAGCAGTTCTTC. Combining the CDR3 with reference TRBV30 and TRBJ2-1 gives the whole variable domain SQTIHQWPATLVQPVGSPLSLECTVEGTSNPNLYWYRQAAGRGLQLLFYSVGIGQISSEVPQNLSASRPQDRQFILSSKKLLLSDSGFYLCAWSASGRIGEQFFGPGTRLTVL.

This clone was counted between two and nine times. The rearrangement links TRBV12-5 to TRBJ2-5; the match to TRBD1 covers 9 bases. The ends lost 4 bases at V and 4 bases at J; junction bases unmatched: 7. This CDR3 region has 15 residues. Germline values: CDR1 LGHNT, CDR2 FRNRAP. CDR3 region: CASGYGQGMGETQYF. In nucleotides, the CDR3 is TGTGCTAGTGGTTACGGACAGGGGATGGGAGAGACCCAGTACTTC. Combining the CDR3 with reference TRBV12-5 and TRBJ2-5 gives the whole variable domain DARVTQTPRHKVTEMGQEVTMRCQPILGHNTVFWYRQTMMQGLELLAYFRNRAPLDDSGMPKDRFSAEMPDATLATLKIQPSEPRDSAVYFCASGYGQGMGETQYFGPGTRLLVL.

The CDR3 spells CASSRGLAGPTDTQYF. As DNA, the CDR3 is TGTGCCAGCAGCCGGGGACTAGCGGGGCCCACAGATACGCAGTATTTT. The chain joins TRBV11-2 to TRBJ2-3, with TRBD2 identical over 13 bases. The CDR3 totals 16 residues. Germline CDR1 and CDR2: SGHAT and FQNNGV. V trimming: 5 bases; J trimming: 2 bases; junction bases outside the gene matches: 4.

This rearrangement joins TRBV2 to TRBJ1-6; possible D gene TRBD1, 5 bases. Per germline, CDR1 SNHLY and CDR2 FYNNEI. The CDR3 consists of 16 residues. V gave up 2 bases and J gave up 7 bases, with 15 bases separating them. For the CDR3, the DNA is TGTGCCAGCAGTGAAATGACCTCCGAGGGGAATTCACCCCTCCACTTT. It specifies CASSEMTSEGNSPLHF.

This clone showed up just once. This chain links TRBV28 with TRBJ2-2; D call uncertain. The V gene lost 3 bases and the J gene lost 0 bases, with 11 bases spanning the gap. This CDR3 has 16 residues. Germline V CDR1 and CDR2: MDHEN, SYDVKM. CDR3 sequence (DNA): TGTGCCAGCAGTTTTCCCCCAGACGCGAACACCGGGGAGCTGTTTTTT. It specifies CASSFPPDANTGELFF.

J is TRBJ2-7 and V is TRBV7-6; the match to TRBD2 covers 8 bases. Trimming at V came to 5 bases and at J to 4 bases, leaving 13 bases not matched to a gene. CDR1 is SGHVS and CDR2 is FNYEAQ in the germline V gene. The CDR3 totals 16 residues. The CDR3 reads CASSLHPGLDGYEQYF. CDR3 coding DNA: TGTGCCAGCAGCCTCCACCCGGGACTAGATGGGTACGAGCAGTACTTC.

This chain links TRBV7-8 with TRBJ2-7, with D tentatively TRBD1 (5 bases). The CDR3 runs to 14 residues. Germline V gene sequence: CDR1 SGHVS, CDR2 FQNEAQ. Trimming pared 1 base from V and 2 bases from J, leaving 9 bases between. DNA of the CDR3: TGTGCCAGCAGCTTAGATGCAGGGACCTACGAGCAGTACGTC. Its protein is CASSLDAGTYEQYV.

The rearrangement uses TRBV9 and TRBJ1-1; D is uncertain. Germline V lookup: CDR1 SGDLS, CDR2 YYNGEE. This CDR3 region has 13 residues. V was shortened by 2 bases and J by 0 bases, with 5 bases between the two germline ends. CDR3 region: CASSVTVNTEAFF. CDR3 DNA sequence: TGTGCCAGCAGCGTTACAGTGAACACTGAAGCTTTCTTT.

The chain uses TRBV6-1 and TRBJ1-5; D might be TRBD1 (5 bases). Trimming cost V 1 base and J 7 bases, with 14 bases left between them. The CDR3 extends over 15 amino acids. Germline V lookup: CDR1 MNHNS, CDR2 SASEGT. Here the CDR3 reads CASSEGGLAGQPQHF. The CDR3, as DNA: TGTGCCAGCAGTGAAGGGGGGTTGGCCGGGCAGCCCCAGCATTTT.

Worth noting for this clone: This sample also contains other DNA sequences that code for the same CDR3. The chain employs TRBV11-2 and TRBJ2-7; 7 bases are shared with TRBD2. Looked up from germline, CDR1 is SGHAT and CDR2 is FQNNGV. Losses at the gene ends were 1 base for V and 0 bases for J; bases not matched to a gene: 3. CDR3 length: 15 residues. CDR3 protein: CASSLAGGSSYEQYV. The CDR3 DNA follows: TGTGCCAGCAGCTTAGCGGGGGGTAGCTCCTACGAGCAGTACGTC.

J is TRBJ2-5 and V is TRBV10-3, with TRBD1 matching over 7 bases. The V and J ends lost 8 bases and 2 bases, in that order; junction bases with no gene match: 8. There are 14 residues in the CDR3. Germline V CDR1 and CDR2: ENHRY, SYGVKD. The CDR3 coding sequence is TGTGCCATCTCCTTGGACAGGAATCAAGAGACCCAGTACTTC. This codes for CAISLDRNQETQYF.

This clone turned up a few times. CDR3: CASNAHTNTEAFF. CDR3 sequence (DNA): TGTGCCAGCAATGCGCACACCAACACTGAAGCTTTCTTT. This chain joins TRBV6-1 and TRBJ1-1, with unresolved D. The CDR3 sequence is 13 residues long. The ends were cut back, 7 bases at V and 2 bases at J, with 11 bases in the middle. In germline, CDR1 is MNHNS, CDR2 SASEGT.

The chain combines TRBV27 with TRBJ2-7; a possible D gene is TRBD2 (7 bases). V lost 5 bases, J lost 7 bases, and 21 bases lay in between. This CDR3 is 15 amino acids long. Germline V gives CDR1 MNHEY, CDR2 SMNVEV (reference sequence). CDR3 in DNA: TGTGCCAGCAGTACCCTCCCCCGGGGGGCGCGGGAGCAGTACTTC. It is translated as CASSTLPRGAREQYF.

The count of this clone is one. The rearrangement uses TRBV7-8 and TRBJ1-5; no firm D call. The germline V gene encodes CDR1 SGHVS and CDR2 FQNEAQ. The CDR3 runs 15 residues. The V and J ends lost 5 bases and 3 bases respectively, with 14 bases between them. Here the CDR3 DNA reads TGTGCCAGCAGCGGACGTGAAGCGGACAATCAGCCCCAGCATTTT. It specifies CASSGREADNQPQHF.

This clone was counted between two and nine times. This chain uses TRBV13 with TRBJ1-3, with a tentative D call TRBD1 (6 bases). The CDR3 spans 17 residues. Germline CDR1 is PRHDT and CDR2 is FYEKMQ (reference sequence). V was clipped by 5 bases and J by 5 bases, with 22 bases between them. CDR3 sequence: CASSPRTALSSRNTIYF. CDR3 coding DNA: TGTGCCAGCAGCCCCCGGACAGCCCTGTCCTCGCGAAACACCATATATTTT. Filled out from reference TRBV13 and TRBJ1-3, the complete variable domain reads AAGVIQSPRHLIKEKRETATLKCYPIPRHDTVYWYQQGPGQDPQFLISFYEKMQSDKGSIPDRFSAQQFSDYHSELNMSSLELGDSALYFCASSPRTALSSRNTIYFGEGSWLTVV.

This clone was seen a handful of times. V is TRBV5-1 and J is TRBJ1-5, with no clear D. This CDR3 has 12 amino acids. In germline, CDR1 is SGHRS, CDR2 YFSETQ. V gave up 4 bases and J gave up 6 bases, with 8 bases separating them. DNA for the CDR3: TGCGCCAGCAGCCCGGAGGGTCAGCCCCAGCATTTT. Protein: CASSPEGQPQHF.

This clone was seen once. V usage is TRBV30 and J usage is TRBJ2-3; TRBD1 aligns across 9 bases. The CDR3 extends over 14 amino acids. J was trimmed by 6 bases and V by 2 bases; bases with no gene match: 6. CDR1 is GTSNPN, CDR2 SVGIG, per germline (reference sequence). The CDR3 DNA reads as TGTGCCTGGAGTACAGGGGGCGAGGTGGATACGCAGTATTTT. This translates into CAWSTGGEVDTQYF.